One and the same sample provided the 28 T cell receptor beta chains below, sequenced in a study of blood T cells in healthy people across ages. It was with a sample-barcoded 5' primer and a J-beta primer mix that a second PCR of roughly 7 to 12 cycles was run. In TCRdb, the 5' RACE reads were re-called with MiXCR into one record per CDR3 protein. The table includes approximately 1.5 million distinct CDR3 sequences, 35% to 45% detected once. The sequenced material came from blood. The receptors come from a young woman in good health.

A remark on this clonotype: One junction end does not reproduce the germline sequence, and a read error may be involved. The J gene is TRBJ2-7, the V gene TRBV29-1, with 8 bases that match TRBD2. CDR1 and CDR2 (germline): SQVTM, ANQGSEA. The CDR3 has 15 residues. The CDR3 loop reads CGVQLAGGSSYEQYF. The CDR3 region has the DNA TGCGGCGTTCAGTTGGCGGGAGGAAGCTCCTACGAGCAGTACTTC.

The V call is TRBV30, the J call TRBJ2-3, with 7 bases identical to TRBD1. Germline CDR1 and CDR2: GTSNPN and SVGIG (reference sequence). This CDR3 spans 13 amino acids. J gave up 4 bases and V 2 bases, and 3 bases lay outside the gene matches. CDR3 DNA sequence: TGTGCCTGGAGTATCACAGGGGCAGATACGCAGTATTTT. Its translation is CAWSITGADTQYF. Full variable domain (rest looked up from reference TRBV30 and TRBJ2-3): SQTIHQWPATLVQPVGSPLSLECTVEGTSNPNLYWYRQAAGRGLQLLFYSVGIGQISSEVPQNLSASRPQDRQFILSSKKLLLSDSGFYLCAWSITGADTQYFGPGTRLTVL.

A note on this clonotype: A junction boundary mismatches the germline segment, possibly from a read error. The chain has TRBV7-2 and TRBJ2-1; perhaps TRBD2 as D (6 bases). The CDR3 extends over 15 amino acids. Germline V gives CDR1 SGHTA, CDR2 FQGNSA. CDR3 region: CASSPEGYPYKEQFF. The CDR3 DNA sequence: TGTGCCAGCAGTCCGGAGGGGTACCCCTACAAGGAGCAGTTCTTC. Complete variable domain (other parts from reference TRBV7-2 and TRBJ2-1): GAGVSQSPSNKVTEKGKDVELRCDPISGHTALYWYRQSLGQGLEFLIYFQGNSAPDKSGLPSDRFSAERTGGSVSTLTIQRTQQEDSAVYLCASSPEGYPYKEQFFGPGTRLTVL.

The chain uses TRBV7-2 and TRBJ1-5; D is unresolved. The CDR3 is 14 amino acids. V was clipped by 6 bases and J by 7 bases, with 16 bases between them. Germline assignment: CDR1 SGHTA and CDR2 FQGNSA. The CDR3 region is CASSRFGVGQPQHF. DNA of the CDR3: TGTGCCAGCAGTCGATTTGGAGTCGGGCAGCCCCAGCATTTT.

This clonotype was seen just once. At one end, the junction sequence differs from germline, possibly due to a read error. The CDR3 coding sequence is TGCGCCAGCAGCCAACCCGGGACAGGGGGCTTTGCTAATGAAAAACCGTTTTTT. Its protein product is CASSQPGTGGFANEKPFF. The V gene is TRBV4-1, the J gene TRBJ1-4, with 12 nucleotides matching TRBD1. There are 18 residues in the CDR3. Germline V gene lookup returns CDR1 MGHRA and CDR2 YSYEKL.

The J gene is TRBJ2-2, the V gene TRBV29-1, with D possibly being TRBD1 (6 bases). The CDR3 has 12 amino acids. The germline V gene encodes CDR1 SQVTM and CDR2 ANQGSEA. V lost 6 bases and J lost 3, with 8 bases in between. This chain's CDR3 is CSVHRDTGELFF. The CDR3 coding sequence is TGCAGCGTCCACAGGGACACCGGGGAGCTGTTTTTT.

CDR3 DNA: TGCAGCGCCCAGACAGCTTATGGCTACACCTTC. This encodes CSAQTAYGYTF. This chain joins TRBV29-1 and TRBJ1-2, with a weak D call TRBD1 (5 bases). The ends were cut back, 7 bases at V and 5 bases at J, with 11 bases in the middle. CDR1 is SQVTM and CDR2 is ANQGSEA in the germline V gene. This CDR3 is built from 11 residues.

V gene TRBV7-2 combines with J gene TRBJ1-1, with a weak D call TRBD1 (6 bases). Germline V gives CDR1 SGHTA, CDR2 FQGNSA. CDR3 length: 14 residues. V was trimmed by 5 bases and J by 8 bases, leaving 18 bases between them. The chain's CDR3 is CASSPRRGPFEAFF. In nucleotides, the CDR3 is TGTGCCAGCAGCCCCCGCAGGGGACCTTTCGAAGCTTTCTTT.

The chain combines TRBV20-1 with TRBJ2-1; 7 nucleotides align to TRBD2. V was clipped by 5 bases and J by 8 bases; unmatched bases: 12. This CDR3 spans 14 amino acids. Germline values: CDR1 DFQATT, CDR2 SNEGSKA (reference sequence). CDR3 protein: CSAVGGRGRDEQFF. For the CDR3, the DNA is TGCAGTGCTGTGGGCGGGAGAGGGAGGGATGAGCAGTTCTTC.

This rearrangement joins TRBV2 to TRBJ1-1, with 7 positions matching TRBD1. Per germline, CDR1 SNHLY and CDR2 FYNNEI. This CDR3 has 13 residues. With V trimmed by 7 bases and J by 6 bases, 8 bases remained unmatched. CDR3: CASKGQLRAEAFF. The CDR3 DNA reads TGTGCCAGCAAGGGACAGCTGAGGGCTGAAGCTTTCTTT.

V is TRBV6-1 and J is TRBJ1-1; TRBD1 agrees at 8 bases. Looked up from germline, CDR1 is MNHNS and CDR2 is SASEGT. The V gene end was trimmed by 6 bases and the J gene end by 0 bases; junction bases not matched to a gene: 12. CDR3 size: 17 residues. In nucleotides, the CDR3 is TGTGCCAGCAGCCTTGACAGGGGACCTGTCTTGAACACTGAAGCTTTCTTT. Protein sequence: CASSLDRGPVLNTEAFF.

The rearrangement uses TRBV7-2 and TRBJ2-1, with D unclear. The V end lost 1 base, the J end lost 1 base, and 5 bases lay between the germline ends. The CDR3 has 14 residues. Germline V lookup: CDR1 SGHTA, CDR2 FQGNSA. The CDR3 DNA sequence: TGTGCCAGCAGCTTAGACAAGTCCTACAATGAGCAGTTCTTC. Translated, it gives CASSLDKSYNEQFF. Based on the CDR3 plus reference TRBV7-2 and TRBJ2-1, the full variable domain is GAGVSQSPSNKVTEKGKDVELRCDPISGHTALYWYRQSLGQGLEFLIYFQGNSAPDKSGLPSDRFSAERTGGSVSTLTIQRTQQEDSAVYLCASSLDKSYNEQFFGPGTRLTVL.

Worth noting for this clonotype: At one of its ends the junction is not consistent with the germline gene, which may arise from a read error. The CDR3 sequence is CANSFPRQGAVTDTQYF. The DNA for the CDR3 is TGTGCCAACAGCTTTCCGCGACAGGGGGCTGTCACAGATACGCAGTATTTT. V and J are TRBV7-2 and TRBJ2-3, with 10 nucleotides matching TRBD1. The CDR3 extends over 17 amino acids. The germline gives CDR1 SGHTA, CDR2 FQGNSA.

In DNA form, the CDR3 reads TGTGCCAGCAGCCAAGCGGTTACCTACAATGAGCAGTTCTTC. Translating gives CASSQAVTYNEQFF. The gene calls are TRBV14 and TRBJ2-1, with D uncertain. Trimming removed 1 base from V and 2 bases from J, with 6 bases in between. CDR3 length: 14 amino acids. The V gene's germline CDR1 is SGHDN and CDR2 FVKESK.

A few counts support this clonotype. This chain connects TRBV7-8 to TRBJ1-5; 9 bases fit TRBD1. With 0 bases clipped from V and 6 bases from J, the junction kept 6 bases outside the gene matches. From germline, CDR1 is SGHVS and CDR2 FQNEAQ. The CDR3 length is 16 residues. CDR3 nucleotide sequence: TGTGCCAGCAGCTTAGCAGGACAGGGGATAAGTCAGCCCCAGCATTTT. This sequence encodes CASSLAGQGISQPQHF.

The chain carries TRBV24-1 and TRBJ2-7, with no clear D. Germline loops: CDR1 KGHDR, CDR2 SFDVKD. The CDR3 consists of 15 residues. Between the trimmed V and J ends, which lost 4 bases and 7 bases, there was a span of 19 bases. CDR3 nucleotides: TGTGCCACCAGTGACCCTTCAACCGTGCATGATGAGCAGTACTTC. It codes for CATSDPSTVHDEQYF.

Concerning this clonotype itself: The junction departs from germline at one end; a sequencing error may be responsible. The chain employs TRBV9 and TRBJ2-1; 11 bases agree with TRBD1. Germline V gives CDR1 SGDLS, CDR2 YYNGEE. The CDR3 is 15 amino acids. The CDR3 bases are TGTGCCGGCAGCGGCCAGGGACAGGGGGTGGATGAGCAGTTCTTC. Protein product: CAGSGQGQGVDEQFF.

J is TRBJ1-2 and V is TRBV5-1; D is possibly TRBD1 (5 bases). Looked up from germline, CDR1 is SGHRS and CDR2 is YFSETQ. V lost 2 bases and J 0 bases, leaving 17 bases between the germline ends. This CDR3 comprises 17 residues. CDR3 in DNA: TGCGCCAGCAGCTTTTATCCGGGGGGACCCACTAACTATGGCTACACCTTC. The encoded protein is CASSFYPGGPTNYGYTF. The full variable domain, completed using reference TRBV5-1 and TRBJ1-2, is KAGVTQTPRYLIKTRGQQVTLSCSPISGHRSVSWYQQTPGQGLQFLFEYFSETQRNKGNFPGRFSGRQFSNSRSEMNVSTLELGDSALYLCASSFYPGGPTNYGYTFGSGTRLTVV.

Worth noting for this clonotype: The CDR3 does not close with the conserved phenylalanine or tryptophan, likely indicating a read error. CDR3 bases: TGTGCCAGCAGGCCCGGGGGGAACACAGATACGCAGTATTCT. It is translated as CASRPGGNTDTQYS. The chain recombines TRBV3-1 with TRBJ2-3, with 7 bases matching TRBD2. The V and J ends lost 6 bases and 2 bases, in that order; junction bases with no gene match: 5. Looked up from germline, CDR1 is LGHDT and CDR2 is YNNKEL (reference sequence). The CDR3 contains 14 residues.

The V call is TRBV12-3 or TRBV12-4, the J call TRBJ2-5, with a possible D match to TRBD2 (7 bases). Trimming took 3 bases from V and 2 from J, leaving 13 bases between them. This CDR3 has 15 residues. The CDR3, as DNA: TGTGCCAGCAGTTTTTGGGGGGGCGGACAAGAGACCCAGTACTTC. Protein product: CASSFWGGGQETQYF.

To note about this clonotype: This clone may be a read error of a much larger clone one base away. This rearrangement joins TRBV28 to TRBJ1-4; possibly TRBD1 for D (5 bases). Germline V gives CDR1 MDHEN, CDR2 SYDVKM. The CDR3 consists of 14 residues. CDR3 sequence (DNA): TGTGCCAGCAGCCTAAGGGGAACTAATGGAAAACTGTTTTTT. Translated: CASSLRGTNGKLFF.

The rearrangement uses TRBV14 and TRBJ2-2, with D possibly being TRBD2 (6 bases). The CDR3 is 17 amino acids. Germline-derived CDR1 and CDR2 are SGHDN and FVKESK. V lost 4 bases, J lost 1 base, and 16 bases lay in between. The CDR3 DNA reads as TGTGCCAGCAGCCTCATCTGGGTTAGCGGGAACACCGGGGAGCTGTTTTTT. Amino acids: CASSLIWVSGNTGELFF.

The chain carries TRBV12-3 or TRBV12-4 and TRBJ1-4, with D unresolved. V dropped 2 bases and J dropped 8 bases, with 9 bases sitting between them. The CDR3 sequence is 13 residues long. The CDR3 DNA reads TGTGCCAGCAGTTTACGAAGAGCCGAAAAACTGTTTTTT. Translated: CASSLRRAEKLFF.

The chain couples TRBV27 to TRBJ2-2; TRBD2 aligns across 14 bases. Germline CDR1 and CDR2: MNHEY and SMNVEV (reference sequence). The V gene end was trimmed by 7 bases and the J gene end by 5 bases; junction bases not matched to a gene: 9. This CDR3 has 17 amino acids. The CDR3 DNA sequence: TGTGCCAGCAAGGGACTAGCGGGAGATGGTGGGACCGGGGAGCTGTTTTTT. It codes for CASKGLAGDGGTGELFF.

This CDR3 is CASSAGQGIPEQYF. CDR3 nucleotide sequence: TGCGCCAGCAGCGCGGGACAGGGAATCCCCGAGCAGTACTTC. This chain uses TRBV5-1 with TRBJ2-7; 9 positions agree with TRBD1. Germline CDR1 and CDR2: SGHRS and YFSETQ. Trimming cost V 4 bases and J 6 bases; bases outside gene matches: 8. This CDR3 is built from 14 residues.

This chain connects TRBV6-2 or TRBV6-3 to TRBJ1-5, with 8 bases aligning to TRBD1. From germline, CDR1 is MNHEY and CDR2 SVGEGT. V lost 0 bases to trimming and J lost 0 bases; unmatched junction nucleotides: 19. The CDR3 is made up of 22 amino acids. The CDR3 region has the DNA TGTGCCAGCAGTTACTCGAAGGTCGCCGCAACCGGACAGGGCCATAGCAATCAGCCCCAGCATTTT. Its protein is CASSYSKVAATGQGHSNQPQHF.

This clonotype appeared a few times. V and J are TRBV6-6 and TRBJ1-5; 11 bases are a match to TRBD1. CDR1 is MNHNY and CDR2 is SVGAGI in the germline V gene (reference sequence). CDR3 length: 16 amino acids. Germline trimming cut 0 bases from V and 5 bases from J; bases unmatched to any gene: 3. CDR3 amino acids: CASSYSLDRGHQPQHF. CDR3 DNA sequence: TGTGCCAGCAGTTACTCGTTGGACAGGGGGCATCAGCCCCAGCATTTT.

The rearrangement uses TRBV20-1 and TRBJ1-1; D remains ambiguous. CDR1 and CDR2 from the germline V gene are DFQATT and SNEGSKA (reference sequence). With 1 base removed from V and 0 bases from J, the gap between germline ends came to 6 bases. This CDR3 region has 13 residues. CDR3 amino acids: CSARGTMNTEAFF. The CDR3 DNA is TGCAGTGCTAGAGGGACGATGAACACTGAAGCTTTCTTT.